This record concerns one T cell receptor (beta chain) sequence. What antigen it recognizes has not been identified. Base qualities are not provided; no much larger clone lies one nucleotide away. Via the germline V gene, CDR1 is SGHRS and CDR2 YFSETQ. The CDR3, from cysteine to phenylalanine, totals 16 residues. Of the read, only the CDR3 DNA is kept; its 48 bases are in frame from base 1. V lost 0 bases and J lost 4 bases; the stretch between them is 13 bases long. To prepare the library, the immunoSEQ multiplex PCR assay was applied. As for how the authors treated the data: A statistical classification framework was built for diagnosing cytomegalovirus status from the catalog of TCR beta chain sequences. What TCRdb holds here is the immuneACCESS table cut down to in-frame rearrangements. Part of the clones is not present; checked against another copy, under half of the missing clones reflect an unresolved V gene, and the others are unexplained. For V, J and clone size, that table is used; D and trimming come from the DNA. In all, the sample holds about 350,000 clones, and 87% of those were seen once. Together, the top ten hold about 1% of the sample.

The entry originates in a study of cytomegalovirus exposure and HLA in healthy donors (dated by TCRdb to the late 2010s). At the level of the whole study: According to a later analysis, one platform produced both the roughly 110 validation repertoires and the approximately 660 repertoires of the first cohort. High-throughput TCR immunosequencing, statistical association of individual TCRs with disease status, and machine learning were combined to predict cytomegalovirus infection status. The study aimed to test whether cataloging public T cell receptors could reveal signatures of past pathogen exposure. In addition to the first cohort of about 650 subjects, a separate validation cohort of approximately 130 different subjects was used.

Overall study results and their limits: A few of the identified cytomegalovirus-associated TCR beta chains were confirmed in vitro to be specific for cytomegalovirus antigens. Most TCR sequences were observed very rarely across donors, whereas some public TCRs were present in many individuals. A total of about 150 TCR beta chains were listed by the study as associated with cytomegalovirus. All 130 or so repertoires were used to score co-occurrence in the validation cohort in a later analysis, because that analysis had no HLA typing for the cohort. The classifier was reported to diagnose cytomegalovirus status with high specificity and sensitivity in both the original and validation cohorts. The authors suggested that the approach could potentially be generalized to other disease states and immunological phenotypes. In a later analysis, TCRs clustered in the first cohort were found to also tend to co-occur in the 130 or so validation repertoires, with approximately 95% of cluster scores above 0.

The donors belonged to the validation cohort of over a hundred subjects, which was separate from the approximately 700-subject first cohort. The V and J segments used are TRBV5-1 and TRBJ2-2, and TRBD2 may be the D gene, going by 5 matching bases. The source of this sequence is a woman aged 30 to 39 in good health and CMV-seropositive. Material for sequencing was PBMCs. The DNA is TGCGCCAGCAGCTTGGCCGGGCGGGTAATCACCGGGGAGCTGTTTTTT. It specifies CASSLAGRVITGELFF.